This T cell receptor (beta chain) is drawn from a study of cytomegalovirus exposure and HLA in healthy donors. The study, taken as a whole, reports: Many donors shared some public TCRs, even though most TCR sequences were rare.

The CDR3 is made up of 14 amino acids. Deletions cut 5 bases from V and 6 bases from J, with 16 bases between. Germline V gene sequence: CDR1 KGHSH, CDR2 LQKENI. This clone was detected only a few times. Its antigen remains unidentified. TCRdb keeps only in-frame clones here, not all; method: immunoSEQ multiplex PCR. The table lists around 400,000 clones, just over 85% of them singletons. The TCR originated in a woman aged 18-29 years in good health and CMV-seronegative. The genes are TRBV18 and TRBJ1-2; D is perhaps TRBD1 (6 bases). The sample taken for sequencing was PBMCs. In DNA, the CDR3 is TGTGCCAGCTCAGGGTCGGCGGGGGGCGATGGCTACACCTTC. It translates to CASSGSAGGDGYTF. The variable domain in full, completed from reference TRBV18 and TRBJ1-2, reads NAGVMQNPRHLVRRRGQEARLRCSPMKGHSHVYWYRQLPEEGLKFMVYLQKENIIDESGMPKERFSAEFPKEGPSILRIQQVVRGDSAAYFCASSGSAGGDGYTFGSGTRLTVV.